A selection of T cell receptor beta chains follows, all from one sample in a study of T cells in Graves' hyperthyroidism and ophthalmopathy. TCRdb reprocessed the multiplex PCR reads via MiXCR and lists one record per CDR3 protein. Among 500,000 to 650,000 distinct CDR3 sequences listed, 14% were seen once. Sequencing input: blood. The origin of the receptors is a woman in her forties or fifties with Graves' ophthalmopathy. Each CDR3 is given with its conserved first and last residue. D genes are given only for firm matches. Clone size appears in some rows only: once, few, many, or a class for an expanded clone.

j_call v_call d_call clone_size cdr3_aa cdr3_nt
TRBJ1-2 TRBV29-1 NA NA CSVEDIRTSNYGYTF TGCAGCGTTGAAGATATTCGGACATCTAACTATGGCTACACCTTC
TRBJ2-3 TRBV20-1 TRBD2 few CSAVTVSGSWKDTQYF TGCAGTGCGGTGACGGTTAGCGGGAGTTGGAAAGATACGCAGTATTTT
TRBJ1-2 TRBV19 NA many CASRAGTGLRYGYTF TGTGCCAGTAGGGCCGGAACAGGATTGAGGTATGGCTACACCTTC
TRBJ1-2 TRBV7-8 NA many CASSLEGFNYGYTF TGTGCCAGCAGCTTAGAAGGATTTAACTATGGCTACACCTTC
TRBJ1-2 TRBV19 TRBD1 NA CASSFATGGALRYGYTF TGTGCCAGTAGTTTTGCGACAGGGGGCGCATTGCGATATGGCTACACCTTC
TRBJ2-5 TRBV20-1 TRBD2 many CSARGLAIQETQYF TGCAGTGCTAGAGGACTAGCGATACAAGAGACCCAGTACTTC
TRBJ1-5 TRBV7-9 NA few CASSPKKQGINQPQHF TGTGCCAGCAGCCCTAAGAAACAGGGAATCAATCAGCCCCAGCATTTT
TRBJ1-6 TRBV2 TRBD1 many CASRASGTGSSYNSPLHF TGTGCCAGCAGGGCCTCCGGGACAGGGAGCTCCTATAATTCACCCCTCCACTTT
TRBJ2-3 TRBV20-1 TRBD1 many CSAQDRGLTDTQYF TGCAGTGCTCAGGACAGGGGCCTCACAGATACGCAGTATTTT
TRBJ1-3 TRBV7-2 NA many CASSPTDSGNTIYF TGTGCCAGCAGCCCGACAGACTCTGGAAACACCATATATTTT
TRBJ2-3 TRBV7-9 NA many CASRPDRWGTSTDTQYF TGTGCCAGCAGACCGGATCGGTGGGGCACTAGCACAGATACGCAGTATTTT
TRBJ1-5 TRBV19 NA NA CASSIGGGGNQPQHF TGTGCCAGTAGTATAGGGGGTGGAGGGAATCAGCCCCAGCATTTT
TRBJ1-1 TRBV9 NA NA CASSVQGSTEAFF TGTGCCAGCAGCGTGCAGGGGAGCACTGAAGCTTTCTTT
TRBJ2-3 TRBV12-3/TRBV12-4 TRBD1 few CASSLARTGAYTDTQYF TGTGCCAGCAGTTTAGCGAGGACAGGGGCTTACACAGATACGCAGTATTTT
TRBJ1-1 TRBV5-6 NA many CASSLWRENTEAFF TGTGCCAGCAGCTTGTGGAGGGAAAACACTGAAGCTTTCTTT
TRBJ2-2 TRBV9 NA few CASSRLAPGELFF TGTGCCAGCAGTCGCCTAGCTCCCGGGGAGCTGTTTTTT
TRBJ2-2 TRBV20-1 TRBD2 many CSARVLAVTGELFF TGCAGTGCTAGAGTTCTAGCGGTCACCGGGGAGCTGTTTTTT
TRBJ2-7 TRBV5-1 NA many CASSLEGDGYEQYF TGCGCCAGCAGCTTGGAGGGAGACGGCTACGAGCAGTACTTC
TRBJ2-1 TRBV7-3 NA many CASSLMQGSNNEQFF TGTGCCAGCAGCTTAATGCAGGGGTCAAACAATGAGCAGTTCTTC
TRBJ2-1 TRBV14 TRBD1 few CASSQDWGRGLYEQFF TGTGCCAGCAGCCAAGATTGGGGCAGGGGGTTATATGAGCAGTTCTTC
TRBJ1-4 TRBV20-1 TRBD1 NA CSARPVTGQGLSTNEKLFF TGCAGTGCTAGGCCGGTTACGGGACAGGGCCTTTCGACTAATGAAAAACTGTTTTTT
TRBJ2-4 TRBV20-1 NA NA CSALQDPDRNIQYF TGCAGTGCTCTCCAGGACCCGGACAGAAACATTCAGTACTTC
TRBJ1-1 TRBV2 TRBD1 many CASSVVGTGGEAFF TGTGCCAGCAGTGTGGTTGGGACAGGGGGTGAAGCTTTCTTT